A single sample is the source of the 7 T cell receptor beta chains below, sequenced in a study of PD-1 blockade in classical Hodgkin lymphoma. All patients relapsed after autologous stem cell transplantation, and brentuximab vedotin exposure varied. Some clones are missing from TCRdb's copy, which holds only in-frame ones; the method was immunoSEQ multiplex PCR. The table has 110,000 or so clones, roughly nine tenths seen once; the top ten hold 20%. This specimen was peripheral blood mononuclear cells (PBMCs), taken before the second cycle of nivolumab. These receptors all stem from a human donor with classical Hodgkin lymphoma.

The chain's CDR3 is CASSLGGGNQETQYF. The CDR3 DNA reads TGTGCCAGCAGCTTAGGAGGGGGGAACCAAGAGACCCAGTACTTC. The chain joins TRBV11-2 to TRBJ2-5; D possibly uses TRBD1 or TRBD2 (6 bases each). This CDR3 is 15 amino acids long. Germline V gene sequence: CDR1 SGHAT, CDR2 FQNNGV. Deletions cut 1 base from V and 0 bases from J, with 9 bases between. Full variable domain (rest looked up from reference TRBV11-2 and TRBJ2-5): EAGVAQSPRYKIIEKRQSVAFWCNPISGHATLYWYQQILGQGPKLLIQFQNNGVVDDSQLPKDRFSAERLKGVDSTLKIQPAKLEDSAVYLCASSLGGGNQETQYFGPGTRLLVL.

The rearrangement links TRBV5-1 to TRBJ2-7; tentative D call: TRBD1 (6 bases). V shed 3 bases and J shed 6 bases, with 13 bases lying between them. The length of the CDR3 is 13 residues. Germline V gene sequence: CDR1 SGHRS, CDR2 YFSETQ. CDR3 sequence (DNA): TGCGCCAGCAGCTGGGAACAGGGTACCGAGCAGTACTTC. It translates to CASSWEQGTEQYF.

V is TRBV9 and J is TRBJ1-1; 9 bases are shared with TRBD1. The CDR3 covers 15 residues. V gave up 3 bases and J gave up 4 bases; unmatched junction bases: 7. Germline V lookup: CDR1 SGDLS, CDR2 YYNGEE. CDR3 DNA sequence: TGTGCCAGCAGCGCCCGGGACAGGGTGTCCACTGAAGCTTTCTTT. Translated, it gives CASSARDRVSTEAFF.

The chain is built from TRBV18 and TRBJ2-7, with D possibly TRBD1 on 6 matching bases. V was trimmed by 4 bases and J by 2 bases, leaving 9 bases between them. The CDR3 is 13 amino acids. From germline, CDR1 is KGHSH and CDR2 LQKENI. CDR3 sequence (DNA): TGTGCCAGCTCACGGGACACCACCTACGAGCAGTACTTC. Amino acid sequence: CASSRDTTYEQYF.

In DNA, the CDR3 is TGTGCCAGCAGTTACAAGAGGGCAGGCCAAGAGACCCAGTACTTC. Its protein product is CASSYKRAGQETQYF. This rearrangement joins TRBV6-6 to TRBJ2-5; maybe TRBD2 (5 bases). Germline V lookup: CDR1 MNHNY, CDR2 SVGAGI (reference sequence). The CDR3 consists of 15 residues. V was trimmed by 2 bases and J by 1 base, leaving 11 bases between them.

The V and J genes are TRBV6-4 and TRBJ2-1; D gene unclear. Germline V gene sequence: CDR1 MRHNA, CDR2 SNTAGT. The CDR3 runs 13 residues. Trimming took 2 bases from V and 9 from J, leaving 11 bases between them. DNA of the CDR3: TGTGCCAGCAGTGACCTTAAGCGTACTGAGCAGTTCTTC. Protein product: CASSDLKRTEQFF.

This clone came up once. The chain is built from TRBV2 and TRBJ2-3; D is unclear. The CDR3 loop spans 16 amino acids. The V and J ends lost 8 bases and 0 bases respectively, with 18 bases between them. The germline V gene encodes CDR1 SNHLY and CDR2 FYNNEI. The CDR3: CASGPSGRISTDTQYF. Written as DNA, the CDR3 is TGTGCCAGCGGGCCGTCCGGGCGGATTAGCACAGATACGCAGTATTTT.